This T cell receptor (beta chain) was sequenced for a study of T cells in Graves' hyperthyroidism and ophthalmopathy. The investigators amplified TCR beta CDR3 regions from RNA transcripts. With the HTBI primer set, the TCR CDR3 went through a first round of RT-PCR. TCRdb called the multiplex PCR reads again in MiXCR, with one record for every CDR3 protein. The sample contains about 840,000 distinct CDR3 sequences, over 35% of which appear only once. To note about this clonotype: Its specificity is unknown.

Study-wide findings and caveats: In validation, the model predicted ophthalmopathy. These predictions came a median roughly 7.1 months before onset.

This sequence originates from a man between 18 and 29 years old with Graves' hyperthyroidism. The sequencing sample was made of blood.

DNA of the CDR3: TGCAGCGTTTGGGGACAGAACACCATATATTTT. Translated: CSVWGQNTIYF. This chain connects TRBV29-1 to TRBJ1-3; 7 bases are a match to TRBD1. Germline CDR1 and CDR2: SQVTM and ANQGSEA. The CDR3 sequence is 11 residues long. V shed 5 bases and J 7 bases; nucleotides not matched to a gene: 2.